In its sample, the clone carrying this TCR beta chain was seen a few times. Antigen unknown. These data belong to a study of beta chain features in type 1 diabetes. Whole-study results and caveats: Comparison showed that naive, central memory and Treg TCRB repertoires appeared more similar among patients than among healthy donors. Cells carrying high TCR expression could end up over-represented when cDNA is sequenced. A pattern of fewer insertions and more deletions at VDJ junctions was seen in type 1 diabetes patients.

Isolated RNA was reverse transcribed in full, so expressed TCRB transcripts were sequenced. Sequenced by immunoSEQ multiplex PCR; TCRdb stores in-frame clones only, minus some. The sample lists a few hundred thousand clones, over 12% seen once, with about 0.019% in the top ten. What was sequenced was naive CD4+ T cells from blood. This sequence originates from a young woman in good health.

CDR3 protein: CASTALGGPYGYTF. In nucleotides, the CDR3 is TGTGCCAGCACCGCACTCGGGGGTCCCTATGGCTACACCTTC. The V gene is TRBV9, the J gene TRBJ1-2; a weak D match, TRBD1 (5 bases). Trimming pared 6 bases from V and 4 bases from J, leaving 16 bases between. There are 14 residues in the CDR3. Germline CDR1 and CDR2: SGDLS and YYNGEE.